The rows below give T cell receptor beta chains drawn from one sample of a study of cytomegalovirus exposure and HLA in healthy donors. Measured with immunoSEQ multiplex PCR; TCRdb has only the in-frame clones, and not every one. The sample holds about 140,000 clones, roughly 79% seen once. The sequencing input was PBMCs. These receptors came from a man between 18 and 29 years old in good health and CMV-seronegative. Each CDR3 is given with its conserved first and last residue. D genes are given only for firm matches. Size values are once, few and many counts, or a class for expanded clones, and some rows have none.

TRBV9	NA	TRBD1	TRBJ2-7	TGTGCCAGCAGCGTGGGACAGATACCTTACGAGCAGTACTTC	CASSVGQIPYEQYF
TRBV13	NA	NA	TRBJ2-7	TGTGCCACCCCGTGTAGGGGCGTCTCCTACGAGCAGTACTTC	CATPCRGVSYEQYF
TRBV19	once	TRBD1	TRBJ2-3	TGTGCCAGTAGTATAACAGGGGGGTTATCTGATAGAGATACGCAGTATTTT	CASSITGGLSDRDTQYF
TRBV27	few	NA	TRBJ1-4	TGTGCCAGCAGTTTAATGGGGCCTAATGAAAAACTGTTTTTT	CASSLMGPNEKLFF
TRBV15	NA	NA	TRBJ1-1	TGTGCCACCAGCAGAGATCCAGGTGGGAACACTGAAGCTTTCTTT	CATSRDPGGNTEAFF
TRBV7-9	NA	TRBD1	TRBJ1-2	TGTGCCGGGGACCGGGACAGGGGATATGGCTACACCTTC	CAGDRDRGYGYTF
TRBV4-2	NA	NA	TRBJ2-7	TGTGCCAGCAGCCAAGGGCAGGCCCCCGAGCAGTACTTC	CASSQGQAPEQYF
TRBV14	once	TRBD1	TRBJ1-1	TGTGCCAGCAGCCCCCGGACAGGAGTGAACACTGAAGCTTTCTTT	CASSPRTGVNTEAFF
TRBV7-3	NA	NA	TRBJ2-5	TGTGCCAGCAGCTTAACCGGGGGCAGGGGGGAGACCCAGTACTTC	CASSLTGGRGETQYF
TRBV2	NA	NA	TRBJ1-1	TGTGCCAGCAGCTGGGAGGGCCCCACTGAAGCTTTCTTT	CASSWEGPTEAFF
TRBV9	few	NA	TRBJ2-1	TGTGCCAGCAGCCCGCGAGGGAGGAATGAGCAGTTCTTC	CASSPRGRNEQFF
TRBV19	NA	TRBD1	TRBJ1-1	TGTGCCAGTAGTTTCCGACAGGGGGGAAACACTGAAGCTTTCTTT	CASSFRQGGNTEAFF
TRBV2	NA	TRBD1	TRBJ2-5	TGTGCCAGCAGTGAAAGGGACAGGGGGCTAACGGAGACCCAGTACTTC	CASSERDRGLTETQYF